Listed here are 3 T cell receptor beta chains from one sample, sequenced in a study of OX40 agonist ivuxolimab in advanced cancers. The method was immunoSEQ multiplex PCR; TCRdb's version includes in-frame clones alone and lacks a portion of them. The sample records 55,000 to 65,000 clones, around 90% being singletons. The sequences come from CD4+ or CD8+ T cells sorted from blood, collected in a trial of the OX40 agonist ivuxolimab. The receptor set was obtained from an adult with an advanced solid tumor such as melanoma, head and neck, liver or kidney cancer.

V gene TRBV5-1 combines with J gene TRBJ2-3; D gene uncertain. V gave up 3 bases and J gave up 2 bases, with 7 bases separating them. CDR1 SGHRS and CDR2 YFSETQ come from the germline V gene. The CDR3 is 13 residues long. In nucleotides, the CDR3 is TGCGCCAGCAGCTCCGTCAACACAGATACGCAGTATTTT. The encoded protein is CASSSVNTDTQYF.

The V and J genes are TRBV10-3 and TRBJ2-3; no firm D call. Germline V gene sequence: CDR1 ENHRY, CDR2 SYGVKD. Trimming pared 6 bases from V and 4 bases from J, leaving 14 bases between. The CDR3 length is 14 residues. CDR3 DNA: TGTGCCATCAGGTCCGAACGAGCCCCAGATACGCAGTATTTT. Translating it yields CAIRSERAPDTQYF.

As for this clone: The junction differs from germline at one of its ends, possibly a read error. This chain joins TRBV7-7 and TRBJ2-5; 8 nucleotides match TRBD2. The germline CDR1 and CDR2 sequences are SSHAT and FNYEAQ (reference sequence). The CDR3 spans 15 residues. Written as DNA, the CDR3 is TGTGCTAGCAGCTTGGTTGCGGGAGGAAGGGGGGCCCAGTACTTC. As protein: CASSLVAGGRGAQYF.